One and the same sample provided the 32 T cell receptor beta chains below, sequenced in a study of cytomegalovirus exposure and HLA in healthy donors. The PCR had 60 Vbeta and 13 Jbeta primers. Measured with immunoSEQ multiplex PCR; TCRdb has only the in-frame clones, and not every one. Of around 140,000 clones listed, 70% to 85% are singletons. Sequencing was carried out using PBMCs. The receptors were gathered from a woman aged 55-70 years in good health and CMV-seropositive.

The chain recombines TRBV5-8 with TRBJ2-7; a weak D match, TRBD2 (6 bases). CDR1 and CDR2 (germline): SGHTS, YDEGEE. The CDR3 loop spans 14 amino acids. V was clipped by 0 bases and J by 3 bases, with 10 bases between them. In DNA form, the CDR3 reads TGTGCCAGCAGCTTGGGGGAGGTGAGCTACGAGCAGTACTTC. Translation: CASSLGEVSYEQYF.

This clone is labeled as medium-sized (0.01 to 0.1%). The chain carries TRBV6-1 and TRBJ1-5, with a possible D match to TRBD1 (5 bases). With 2 bases removed from V and 7 bases from J, the gap between germline ends came to 12 bases. The CDR3 has 14 amino acids. The V gene's germline CDR1 is MNHNS and CDR2 SASEGT. The CDR3 bases are TGTGCCAGCAGTGAATGGGGCCCCATGCAGCCCCAGCATTTT. This gives the protein CASSEWGPMQPQHF.

V gene TRBV7-9 combines with J gene TRBJ2-2, with 9 bases matching TRBD2. The CDR3 is 16 residues long. CDR1 is SEHNR, CDR2 FQNEAQ, per germline (reference sequence). The trim removed 5 bases at V and 3 bases at J, leaving 7 bases unmatched. The CDR3 bases are TGTGCCAGCAGCCTTCTGACTAGCGGAGACACCGGGGAGCTGTTTTTT. Its protein is CASSLLTSGDTGELFF. The variable domain in full, with the rest retrieved from reference TRBV7-9 and TRBJ2-2, is DTGVSQNPRHKITKRGQNVTFRCDPISEHNRLYWYRQTLGQGPEFLTYFQNEAQLEKSRLLSDRFSAERPKGSFSTLEIQRTEQGDSAMYLCASSLLTSGDTGELFFGEGSRLTVL.

This clone occurred a few times. This rearrangement joins TRBV7-9 to TRBJ1-2; D is ambiguous. Per the germline V gene, CDR1 is SEHNR and CDR2 is FQNEAQ (reference sequence). Trimming stripped 4 bases from V and 6 bases from J, with 9 bases between. This CDR3 has 12 residues. CDR3 DNA: TGTGCCAGCAGCTCCGACAAGCATGGCTACACCTTC. As protein: CASSSDKHGYTF.

The rearrangement joins TRBV11-3 to TRBJ2-7; 10 positions agree with TRBD1. J was trimmed by 7 bases and V by 5 bases; bases with no gene match: 8. Germline CDR1 reads SGHNT; CDR2 reads YENEEA. This CDR3 contains 14 residues. CDR3 residues: CASSHGQGVREQYF. CDR3 sequence (DNA): TGTGCCAGCAGCCACGGACAGGGGGTAAGAGAGCAGTACTTC.

There are a few counts of this clone. The chain couples TRBV29-1 to TRBJ1-1; D is unresolved. V gave up 4 bases and J gave up 1 base, with 7 bases separating them. Per the germline V gene, CDR1 is SQVTM and CDR2 is ANQGSEA. This CDR3 region has 12 residues. The CDR3 here is CSVGGKNTEAFF. The CDR3 DNA sequence: TGCAGCGTTGGAGGAAAGAACACTGAAGCTTTCTTT.

As regards this clone: A junction boundary mismatches the germline segment, possibly from a read error. The CDR3 region has the DNA TGTGCCAGCAGCTTATTTGGGTCGAGGACAACTGAAGCCCTCTTT. This encodes CASSLFGSRTTEALF. The rearrangement joins TRBV7-8 to TRBJ1-1, with D perhaps matching TRBD1 (5 bases). The CDR3 loop spans 15 amino acids. Germline loops: CDR1 SGHVS, CDR2 FQNEAQ.

This chain joins TRBV7-9 and TRBJ1-4; unclear D gene. V was shortened by 4 bases and J by 9 bases, with 12 bases between the two germline ends. This CDR3 comprises 13 residues. The germline gives CDR1 SEHNR, CDR2 FQNEAQ (reference sequence). The CDR3 DNA reads TGTGCCAGCAGCTCCCTATTAGTACAAAAACTGTTTTTT. Translation: CASSSLLVQKLFF.

V and J are TRBV25-1 and TRBJ1-5; possibly TRBD1 for D (5 bases). There are 16 residues in the CDR3. The germline CDR1 and CDR2 sequences are MGHDK and SYGVNS. Trimming left V 3 bases short and J 5 bases short, with 17 bases between. CDR3 sequence reads: CASSDPAWGFDQPQHF. CDR3 nucleotides: TGTGCCAGCAGTGACCCGGCGTGGGGCTTCGATCAGCCCCAGCATTTT.

The rearrangement links TRBV7-8 to TRBJ1-2; unclear D gene. This CDR3 region has 14 residues. CDR1 and CDR2 from the germline V gene are SGHVS and FQNEAQ. V lost 2 bases and J lost 3, with 10 bases in between. In DNA, the CDR3 is TGTGCCAGCAGCTTATCGGCGGCGGACTATGGCTACACCTTC. As protein: CASSLSAADYGYTF.

The chain joins TRBV4-1 to TRBJ2-5; the D gene is possibly TRBD2 (5 bases). The ends were cut back, 1 base at V and 5 bases at J, with 14 bases in the middle. This CDR3 spans 15 amino acids. Germline lookup yields CDR1 MGHRA and CDR2 YSYEKL. Here the CDR3 reads CASSQVLSVAETQYF. The CDR3 bases are TGCGCCAGCAGCCAAGTATTATCGGTAGCGGAGACCCAGTACTTC.

The chain links TRBV7-9 to TRBJ1-1, with 11 bases matching TRBD1. The V segment lost 6 bases and the J segment 4 bases; nucleotides outside the gene matches: 7. Germline V gene lookup returns CDR1 SEHNR and CDR2 FQNEAQ (reference sequence). The CDR3 contains 15 residues. The CDR3 region has the DNA TGTGCCAGCAGTCCCGGGACAGGGGGGAGCACTGAAGCTTTCTTT. This translates into CASSPGTGGSTEAFF.

The chain joins TRBV28 to TRBJ2-2, with a possible D match to TRBD2 (6 bases). The ends were cut back, 7 bases at V and 0 bases at J, with 9 bases in the middle. The CDR3 consists of 14 residues. In germline, CDR1 is MDHEN, CDR2 SYDVKM. In DNA form, the CDR3 reads TGTGCCAGCAAAGGACTAACGAACACCGGGGAGCTGTTTTTT. Translated: CASKGLTNTGELFF. Variable domain in full (rest from reference TRBV28 and TRBJ2-2): DVKVTQSSRYLVKRTGEKVFLECVQDMDHENMFWYRQDPGLGLRLIYFSYDVKMKEKGDIPEGYSVSREKKERFSLILESASTNQTSMYLCASKGLTNTGELFFGEGSRLTVL.

CDR3 nucleotides: TGCAGCGTTGAAACACAGGGGCAAGAGACCCAGTACTTC. Amino acid sequence: CSVETQGQETQYF. V is TRBV29-1 and J is TRBJ2-5, with TRBD1 matching over 7 bases. Trimming removed 2 bases from V and 2 bases from J; junction bases left unmatched: 2. From germline, CDR1 is SQVTM and CDR2 ANQGSEA. The CDR3 contains 13 residues.

V and J are TRBV11-2 and TRBJ2-7; D call uncertain. The germline gives CDR1 SGHAT, CDR2 FQNNGV. The CDR3 covers 14 residues. V was clipped by 5 bases and J by 4 bases, with 15 bases between them. The CDR3 bases are TGTGCCAGCAGCCCCCCACTAATCGAGTACGAGCAGTACTTC. Its translation is CASSPPLIEYEQYF.

The chain joins TRBV9 to TRBJ2-1, with D possibly being TRBD2 (5 bases). This CDR3 has 15 amino acids. Trimming shortened V by 4 bases and J by 2 bases, and 13 bases separated the two germline ends. The germline CDR1 and CDR2 sequences are SGDLS and YYNGEE. CDR3: CASSPRRTTYNEQFF. Here the CDR3 DNA reads TGTGCCAGCAGCCCCCGGAGGACCACCTACAATGAGCAGTTCTTC.

The chain carries TRBV2 and TRBJ1-1; no firm D call. The CDR3 extends over 12 amino acids. Germline-derived CDR1 and CDR2 are SNHLY and FYNNEI. V was trimmed by 8 bases and J by 0 bases, leaving 7 bases between them. DNA for the CDR3: TGTGCCAGCCTCCAGTTGAACACTGAAGCTTTCTTT. This encodes CASLQLNTEAFF.

V and J are TRBV7-9 and TRBJ2-5, with 9 nucleotides matching TRBD1. CDR1 and CDR2 (germline): SEHNR, FQNEAQ (reference sequence). V trimming: 2 bases; J trimming: 5 bases; junction bases outside the gene matches: 18. CDR3 size: 19 residues. The CDR3 sequence: CASSLLIPGQGITLETQYF. The CDR3 nucleotides read TGTGCCAGCAGCTTACTAATACCGGGACAGGGAATCACGTTGGAGACCCAGTACTTC.

The V and J genes are TRBV4-3 and TRBJ2-5; possible D gene TRBD2, 5 bases. The J call may be wrong; the DNA end is better matched by TRBJ2-7. There are 15 residues in the CDR3. Looked up from germline, CDR1 is LGHNA and CDR2 is YSLEER. CDR3 sequence (DNA): TGCGCCAGCAGCCAATACGGGATGGTGTCCTACGAGCAGTACTTC. This gives the protein CASSQYGMVSYEQYF.

The genes are TRBV30 and TRBJ1-2; 10 nucleotides match TRBD1. Germline lookup yields CDR1 GTSNPN and CDR2 SVGIG (reference sequence). Trimming cost V 4 bases and J 3 bases; bases outside gene matches: 5. The CDR3 is 14 residues long. In DNA form, the CDR3 reads TGTGCCTGGACACCGGGACAGGGGTACTATGGCTACACCTTC. Translated: CAWTPGQGYYGYTF.

In this sample, this clone turned up once. The rearrangement joins TRBV5-1 to TRBJ2-5; D not certain. This CDR3 has 14 residues. V was cut by 1 base and J by 3 bases, with 10 bases left in between. Germline CDR1 and CDR2: SGHRS and YFSETQ. The CDR3 sequence: CASSLYQAEETQYF. CDR3 sequence (DNA): TGCGCCAGCAGCTTGTACCAGGCAGAAGAGACCCAGTACTTC.

This clone has a handful of counts. The chain combines TRBV27 with TRBJ1-2; weak D call: TRBD1 (6 bases). Germline-derived CDR1 and CDR2 are MNHEY and SMNVEV (reference sequence). V shed 5 bases and J shed 8 bases, with 18 bases lying between them. The CDR3 totals 14 residues. CDR3 amino acids: CASSPSVAGEGYTF. CDR3 nucleotide sequence: TGTGCCAGCAGTCCTTCTGTGGCAGGGGAAGGCTACACCTTC.

The chain carries TRBV4-3 and TRBJ2-1; 10 positions agree with TRBD1. V lost 2 bases and J lost 7; bases outside the gene matches: 8. This CDR3 region has 16 residues. Germline assignment: CDR1 LGHNA and CDR2 YSLEER. CDR3 region: CASSQRQGAGINEQFF. The CDR3 DNA sequence: TGCGCCAGCAGCCAAAGACAGGGGGCCGGAATAAATGAGCAGTTCTTC.

As DNA, the CDR3 is TGTGCCAGCAGCTCGGGGGGTTACAATGAGCAGTTCTTC. Its translation: CASSSGGYNEQFF. The chain couples TRBV7-2 to TRBJ2-1, with 7 bases that match TRBD2. Germline CDR1 is SGHTA and CDR2 is FQGNSA. With V trimmed by 4 bases and J by 4 bases, 1 base remained unmatched. The CDR3 loop spans 13 amino acids.

The genes are TRBV4-1 and TRBJ2-7; 7 nucleotides agree with TRBD2. The V gene end was trimmed by 3 bases and the J gene end by 0 bases; junction bases not matched to a gene: 2. CDR1 and CDR2 (germline): MGHRA, YSYEKL. CDR3 length: 14 residues. The CDR3 region has the DNA TGCGCCAGCAGCCAGGGCGGGAGCTCCTACGAGCAGTACTTC. It codes for CASSQGGSSYEQYF.

This chain connects TRBV4-2 to TRBJ1-3; D ambiguous. This CDR3 has 12 residues. V lost 11 bases and J 4 bases, leaving 12 bases between the germline ends. The V gene's germline CDR1 is LGHNA and CDR2 YNFKEQ. The CDR3 loop reads CAVRPEGNTIYF. The CDR3 bases are TGTGCCGTCAGACCGGAGGGAAACACCATATATTTT.

This clone has just a few counts. The rearrangement links TRBV30 to TRBJ2-7, with 7 bases that match TRBD1. The V gene's germline CDR1 is GTSNPN and CDR2 SVGIG (reference sequence). V was pared by 5 bases and J by 5 bases, with 12 bases of the junction left unmatched. The CDR3 is 14 residues long. CDR3 sequence reads: CAWDGTALLNEQYF. The CDR3 DNA reads as TGTGCCTGGGACGGGACAGCCCTACTGAACGAGCAGTACTTC.

This rearrangement joins TRBV2 to TRBJ1-5, with 11 bases identical to TRBD1. The germline V gene has CDR1 SNHLY and CDR2 FYNNEI. The CDR3 consists of 15 residues. V shed 9 bases, J shed 3 bases, and the junction held 7 bases outside the gene matches. The DNA for the CDR3 is TGTGCCAGTGCGGGGACAGGGGGTTTCAATCAGCCCCAGCATTTT. This codes for CASAGTGGFNQPQHF.

Points on this clone: The junction does not match germline at one end; this may be a read error. The V gene is TRBV18, the J gene TRBJ1-5; D ambiguous. Germline CDR1 and CDR2: KGHSH and LQKENI. The CDR3 has 15 residues. CDR3 residues: CASSPGRGSTQPQHF. CDR3 bases: TGTGCCAGCTCACCAGGAAGAGGGAGCACTCAGCCCCAGCATTTT. Full variable domain (rest looked up from reference TRBV18 and TRBJ1-5): NAGVMQNPRHLVRRRGQEARLRCSPMKGHSHVYWYRQLPEEGLKFMVYLQKENIIDESGMPKERFSAEFPKEGPSILRIQQVVRGDSAAYFCASSPGRGSTQPQHFGDGTRLSIL.

This clone was found once. The chain uses TRBV11-2 and TRBJ2-7; perhaps TRBD2 as D (6 bases). The V end lost 5 bases, the J end lost 5 bases, and 19 bases lay between the germline ends. Looked up from germline, CDR1 is SGHAT and CDR2 is FQNNGV. The CDR3 sequence is 15 residues long. The CDR3 DNA reads as TGTGCCAGCAGCCGATCAGTTCGGCGGGAAAACGAGCAGTACTTC. Its translation: CASSRSVRRENEQYF.

This sequence joins TRBV10-2 and TRBJ2-1; TRBD2 might be the D (5 bases). The CDR3 loop spans 16 amino acids. Trimming shortened V by 3 bases and J by 0 bases, and 12 bases separated the two germline ends. Germline-derived CDR1 and CDR2 are WSHSY and SAAADI. The CDR3 loop is CASSEIRLASYNEQFF. Here the CDR3 DNA reads TGCGCCAGCAGTGAAATTCGGCTAGCCTCCTACAATGAGCAGTTCTTC.

The V and J genes are TRBV11-2 and TRBJ2-7; D might be TRBD1 (5 bases). Germline CDR1 is SGHAT and CDR2 is FQNNGV. V was clipped by 1 base and J by 3 bases, with 10 bases between them. The CDR3 covers 14 residues. Here the CDR3 reads CASSLGYQGYEQYF. The CDR3 coding sequence is TGTGCCAGCAGCTTAGGATATCAGGGCTACGAGCAGTACTTC. The full variable domain, completed using reference TRBV11-2 and TRBJ2-7, is EAGVAQSPRYKIIEKRQSVAFWCNPISGHATLYWYQQILGQGPKLLIQFQNNGVVDDSQLPKDRFSAERLKGVDSTLKIQPAKLEDSAVYLCASSLGYQGYEQYFGPGTRLTVT.